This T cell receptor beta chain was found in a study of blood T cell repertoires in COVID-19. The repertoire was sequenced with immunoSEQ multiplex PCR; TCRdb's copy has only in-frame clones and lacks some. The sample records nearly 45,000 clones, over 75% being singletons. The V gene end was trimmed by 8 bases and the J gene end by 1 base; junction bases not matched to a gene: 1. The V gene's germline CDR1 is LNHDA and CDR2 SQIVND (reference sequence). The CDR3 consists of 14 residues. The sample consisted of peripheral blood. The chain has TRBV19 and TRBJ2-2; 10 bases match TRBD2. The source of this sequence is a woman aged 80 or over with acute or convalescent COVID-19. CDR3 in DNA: TGTGCCAGTCAGCGGGAGGGGAACACCGGGGAGCTGTTTTTT. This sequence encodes CASQREGNTGELFF.